This T cell receptor beta chain appears in the sequencing data of a study of blood T cells in healthy people across ages (dated by TCRdb to about 2015). The study in broad terms: In model experiments, template switching captured roughly one uniquely barcoded TCR beta cDNA molecule for every two T cells. Using deep sequencing normalized with unique cDNA molecular identifiers, the study measured how TCR beta repertoire diversity changes with age. The donors were split into four age groups: young (average approximately 16 years), middle-aged (roughly 39), aged (about 56) and long-lived (under 85). To avoid experimental bias, donors of different ages were randomly spread across the sequencing lanes. Using the same blood draw, the study looked at two additional independent replicas of 1 million unique cDNA reads for two donors, one aged 18 to 30 and the other aged 80 or older.

Donors were 40 or so systemically healthy Caucasian individuals from Russia aged roughly 6 to 95 years. Each donor gave around 9.9 milliliters of peripheral blood, collected into EDTA-treated Vacutainer tubes. Ficoll-Paque density-gradient centrifugation was used to isolate PBMCs, with at least 6 million per sample. Total RNA was extracted from PBMCs with Trizol reagent, with at least 5.5 micrograms obtained per sample. For every donor, an aliquot of PBMCs went through flow cytometry to measure the percentages of naive CD45RAhigh/CD27high T cells. This clonotype was observed a few times. What this receptor recognizes is not known. No base quality values were provided; no much bigger clone lies one nucleotide off. The CDR3 has 13 amino acids, counting the end cysteine and phenylalanine. Only the CDR3 part of the read is kept: 39 bases, read in frame from the first base. The investigation overall reported the following: As age increased, observed TCR beta diversity per million T cells dropped in a roughly linear way, and a significant reduction was already evident by age roughly 36. Estimates of total diversity from one million sequenced T cells were regarded as lower bounds and underestimates. There was a strong correlation between observed TCR beta diversity and the percentage of naive T cells measured by flow cytometry. Compared with the aged group, more naive CD4+ T cells, fewer expanded clones and increased TCR diversity were shown by the long-lived group, suggesting age selection. Donor CMV infection status was unknown, potentially confounding age-related changes in expanded clonotypes. Since profiling was done on bulk unsorted PBMCs, naive and antigen-experienced compartments could not be conclusively compared.

To prepare the library, 5' RACE was applied. The sequencer listed for this sample is Illumina HiSeq 2500. A second PCR of about 7 to 12 cycles was run with a J-beta primer mix and a sample-barcoded 5' primer. A template-switch 5' adaptor carrying 12 random nucleotides introduced a unique molecular identifier onto each TCR beta cDNA molecule. Each sample yielded at least 3 million CDR3-containing paired-end reads. First-strand cDNA was synthesized from all RNA with the Mint cDNA synthesis kit, primed by a TRBC-specific oligonucleotide. Following uracil-DNA glycosylase treatment, a first 18-cycle PCR with universal primers M1SS and BC2_uni_R was performed on all cDNA. As for how the authors treated the data: Each sample was normalized by randomly selecting 1 million high-quality reads, each carrying a distinct molecular identifier. Instead of being binned into consensus sequences, reads with shared molecular identifiers were discarded. MiTCR, run with a Q25 quality threshold and the strictest error-elimination algorithm, handled CDR3 identification, clonotype clustering and error correction. A nonparametric unseen species model using Euler transformation provided a lower-bound estimate of total TCR beta diversity. TCRdb trimmed the raw reads at Q25, called clones with MiXCR and kept productive beta chains. Every CDR3 protein is listed once, alongside the most common genes and DNA of its rows. The V and J calls and clone size come from TCRdb's table, not from the authors' own analysis. The table for this sample lists 1.5 million to 2 million distinct CDR3 sequences; approximately 50% of them were counted only once. Clones ranked in the top ten supply 2% to 2.5% of the sample.

The chain employs TRBV21-1 and TRBJ2-7. TRBV21-1 is termed a pseudogene. The clonotype originates from a woman between 35 and 50 years old in good health. The sequenced material came from blood. CDR3 region: CASSSLILCEQYF. The base sequence is TGTGCCAGCAGTTCTTTAATTCTCTGCGAGCAGTACTTC.